These T cell receptor beta chains were read from a single sample in a study of control samples from healthy donors and cancer patients. The method was immunoSEQ multiplex PCR; TCRdb's version includes in-frame clones alone and lacks a portion of them. The sample contains 80,000 to 100,000 clones, about 86% of which appear only once. Sequencing was carried out using blood. The receptors originated from a man aged 25-45 years in good health. The CDR3 runs from the conserved cysteine through the conserved F or W. Fields, in order: J gene, D gene, clone size, CDR3 length, V gene, CDR3 protein, CDR3 DNA. D genes are given only for firm matches. Rows give clone size only sometimes, using once, few, many, or a class for an expanded clone.

TRBJ2-2,.,.,14,TRBV6-5,CASRRDPLTGELFF,TGTGCCAGCAGAAGGGACCCACTCACCGGGGAGCTGTTTTTT
TRBJ2-7,.,.,14,TRBV6-5,CASRRLDTLSEQYF,TGTGCCAGCAGGCGACTAGACACCCTTAGCGAGCAGTACTTC
TRBJ2-5,TRBD2,.,13,TRBV18,CASSDLGGASQYF,TGTGCCAGCTCCGACTTGGGAGGGGCGTCCCAGTACTTC
TRBJ2-7,.,.,15,TRBV14,CASSQELGPSVEQYF,TGTGCCAGCAGCCAAGAGCTGGGACCCTCGGTCGAGCAGTACTTC
TRBJ2-7,.,.,15,TRBV27,CASSSPDRTGAEQYF,TGTGCCAGCAGTTCGCCGGACAGGACGGGGGCCGAGCAGTACTTC
TRBJ1-2,TRBD1,.,15,TRBV9,CASSVASQGGRGYTF,TGTGCCAGCAGCGTAGCTAGTCAGGGGGGGCGCGGCTACACCTTC
TRBJ2-2,.,.,13,TRBV14,CASSQFMVGELFF,TGTGCCAGCAGCCAATTTATGGTCGGGGAGCTGTTTTTT
TRBJ1-3,.,once,15,TRBV9,CASSAGGESGNTIYF,TGTGCCAGCAGCGCCGGGGGGGAATCTGGAAACACCATATATTTT
TRBJ2-2,TRBD1,.,18,TRBV6-2/TRBV6-3,CASSYSLWGQVNTGELFF,TGTGCCAGCAGTTACTCTCTTTGGGGACAGGTGAACACCGGGGAGCTGTTTTTT
TRBJ1-2,TRBD1,.,14,TRBV6-5,CASKRGTGGYGYTF,TGTGCCAGCAAAAGGGGGACAGGGGGTTATGGCTACACCTTC
TRBJ2-7,.,.,12,TRBV11-1,CASSLQDYEQYF,TGTGCCAGCAGCTTACAAGACTACGAGCAGTACTTC
TRBJ1-3,TRBD1,few,16,TRBV2,CASSVGQGKAGNTIYF,TGTGCCAGCAGTGTGGGACAGGGGAAGGCTGGAAACACCATATATTTT
TRBJ1-1,.,.,17,TRBV5-6,CASSLGGPRAVNTEAFF,TGTGCCAGCAGCTTGGGGGGGCCGCGGGCGGTGAACACTGAAGCTTTCTTT
TRBJ2-7,.,.,13,TRBV7-8,CASSNGRTYEQYF,TGTGCCAGCAGCAACGGACGGACCTACGAGCAGTACTTC
TRBJ2-3,.,.,14,TRBV5-1,CASSIGGRADTQYF,TGCGCCAGCAGTATCGGAGGGCGGGCAGATACGCAGTATTTT
TRBJ1-1,.,.,14,TRBV28,CASSYLTGFAEAFF,TGTGCCAGCAGTTACTTAACAGGGTTTGCTGAAGCTTTCTTT
TRBJ2-2,.,once,14,TRBV28,CAGSLWQRSGELFF,TGTGCCGGCAGTTTATGGCAGAGGTCCGGGGAGCTGTTTTTT
TRBJ2-7,TRBD1,.,16,TRBV6-5,CASSLAGTGGTYEQYF,TGTGCCAGCAGTTTAGCCGGGACAGGGGGCACCTACGAGCAGTACTTC
TRBJ2-7,.,.,15,TRBV4-3,CASSQGTISSYEQYF,TGCGCCAGCAGCCAAGGCACTATTAGCTCCTACGAGCAGTACTTC
TRBJ1-4,TRBD1,.,18,TRBV6-1,CASSEPQFLDRVNEKLFF,TGTGCCAGCAGTGAACCCCAATTTTTGGACAGGGTTAATGAAAAACTGTTTTTT
TRBJ1-1,TRBD1,.,16,TRBV5-6,CASSLRAGGSLTEAFF,TGTGCCAGCAGCTTGAGAGCAGGGGGCTCATTGACTGAAGCTTTCTTT
TRBJ2-5,TRBD2,.,14,TRBV27,CASRPGTSGSPQYF,TGTGCCAGCAGACCGGGGACTAGCGGGAGCCCCCAGTACTTC
TRBJ2-7,.,.,13,TRBV5-1,CASRFTAGNEQYF,TGCGCCAGCAGATTCACCGCCGGGAACGAGCAGTACTTC
TRBJ1-2,.,.,16,TRBV6-4,CASSREAFPANYGYTF,TGTGCCAGCAGTCGAGAGGCGTTCCCGGCTAACTATGGCTACACCTTC
TRBJ1-2,.,.,15,TRBV5-5,CASSLVARGMVGYTF,TGTGCCAGCAGCTTGGTAGCCAGGGGAATGGTTGGCTACACCTTC
TRBJ2-3,.,.,14,TRBV7-2,CASSLDGVTDTQYF,TGTGCCAGCAGCTTAGACGGAGTCACAGATACGCAGTATTTT
TRBJ2-1,TRBD2,.,16,TRBV28,CASSFSGTTFYNEQFF,TGTGCCAGCAGTTTCTCCGGGACTACGTTCTACAATGAGCAGTTCTTC
TRBJ1-5,.,once,15,TRBV7-2,CASSLAVAGTQPQHF,TGTGCCAGCAGCTTAGCGGTCGCAGGGACTCAGCCCCAGCATTTT